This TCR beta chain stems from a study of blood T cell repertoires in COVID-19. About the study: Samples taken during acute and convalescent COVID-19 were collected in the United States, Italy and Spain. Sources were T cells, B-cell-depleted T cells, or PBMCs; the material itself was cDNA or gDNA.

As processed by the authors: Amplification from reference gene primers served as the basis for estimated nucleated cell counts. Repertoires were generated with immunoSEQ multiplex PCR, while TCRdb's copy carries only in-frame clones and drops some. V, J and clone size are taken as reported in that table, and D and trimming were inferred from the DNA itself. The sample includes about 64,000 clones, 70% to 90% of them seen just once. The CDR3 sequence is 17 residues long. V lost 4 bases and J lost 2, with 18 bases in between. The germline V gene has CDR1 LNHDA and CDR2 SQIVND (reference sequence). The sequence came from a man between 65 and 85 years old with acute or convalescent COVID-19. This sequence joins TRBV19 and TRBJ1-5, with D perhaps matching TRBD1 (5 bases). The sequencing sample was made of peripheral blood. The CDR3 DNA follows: TGTGCCAGTAGTAGACGCGGGGGGACCGTAGGCAATCAGCCCCAGCATTTT. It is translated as CASSRRGGTVGNQPQHF.